One sample yielded the 11 T cell receptor beta chains listed below, sequenced in a study of T cell repertoires in cytomegalovirus infection. TCRdb re-called the reads through MiXCR, storing one row per CDR3 protein. This sample has around 130,000 distinct CDR3 sequences, with about 10% found just once. Material: PBMCs. These receptors were collected from a human donor in good health (CMV status not recorded). Some clones in this sample may be carry-over from other donors' samples.

This clonotype has ten or more counts. The CDR3 DNA reads as TGCAGCGTCGTGACGGGGGGAACCTTCTCCTACGAGCAGTACTTC. Encoded protein: CSVVTGGTFSYEQYF. The J gene is TRBJ2-7, the V gene TRBV29-1; TRBD2 matches at 7 bases. The CDR3 totals 15 residues. The germline CDR1 and CDR2 sequences are SQVTM and ANQGSEA. V shed 6 bases, J shed 0 bases, and the junction held 11 bases outside the gene matches.

This clonotype was observed at least ten times. The J gene is TRBJ2-3, the V gene TRBV5-1; a weak D match, TRBD2 (7 bases). The CDR3 length is 14 residues. Looked up from germline, CDR1 is SGHRS and CDR2 is YFSETQ. The V end was cut by 4 bases, the J end by 3 bases, with 12 bases between. The CDR3 coding sequence is TGCGCCAGCAGCGCGGGGGACAAAACAGATACGCAGTATTTT. Protein: CASSAGDKTDTQYF.

This clonotype was detected ten times or more. This chain connects TRBV12-3 or TRBV12-4 to TRBJ2-5; a possible D gene is TRBD1 (6 bases). This CDR3 has 14 amino acids. Trimming stripped 6 bases from V and 3 bases from J, with 14 bases between. CDR3 loop: CASSHGTNEETQYF. The CDR3 bases are TGTGCCAGCAGCCATGGGACAAACGAAGAGACCCAGTACTTC.

This clonotype was counted ten times or more. The gene calls are TRBV7-2 and TRBJ1-5, with D possibly TRBD1 on 5 matching bases. Germline CDR1 reads SGHTA; CDR2 reads FQGNSA. The CDR3 sequence is 16 residues long. V was shortened by 5 bases and J by 2 bases, with 16 bases between the two germline ends. The CDR3 spells CASSPRGPGGNQPQHF. The CDR3, as DNA: TGTGCCAGCAGCCCGCGGGGCCCGGGAGGCAATCAGCCCCAGCATTTT.

This clonotype was observed at least ten times. The rearrangement uses TRBV7-2 and TRBJ2-1, with 10 positions matching TRBD2. Germline V lookup: CDR1 SGHTA, CDR2 FQGNSA. V lost 0 bases to trimming and J lost 0 bases; unmatched junction nucleotides: 2. The CDR3 is made up of 17 amino acids. CDR3 region: CASSLALAGVSYNEQFF. The DNA for the CDR3 is TGTGCCAGCAGCTTAGCTCTAGCGGGGGTCTCCTACAATGAGCAGTTCTTC.

The rearrangement uses TRBV3-1 and TRBJ1-1; D is undetermined. The CDR3 consists of 12 residues. Trimming removed 1 base at V and 4 bases at J, with 4 bases between. The germline CDR1 and CDR2 sequences are LGHDT and YNNKEL (reference sequence). The CDR3 loop is CASSQGSTEAFF. In DNA form, the CDR3 reads TGTGCCAGCAGCCAAGGTAGCACTGAAGCTTTCTTT.

This clonotype occurred many times. The J gene is TRBJ2-1, the V gene TRBV5-4; D ambiguous. CDR3 length equals 13 residues. Trimming cost V 3 bases and J 6 bases, with 10 bases left between them. Germline lookup yields CDR1 SGHNT and CDR2 YYREEE (reference sequence). This CDR3 is CASSSVQANEQFF. CDR3 coding DNA: TGTGCCAGCAGCTCGGTCCAGGCCAATGAGCAGTTCTTC.

This clonotype was counted many times. This chain connects TRBV7-3 to TRBJ1-2, with 7 bases fitting TRBD1. V shed 3 bases and J 3 bases; nucleotides not matched to a gene: 10. Germline CDR1 SGHTA, CDR2 FQGTGA. The CDR3 loop spans 16 amino acids. CDR3 sequence reads: CASSLRPDRPDYGYTF. CDR3 DNA: TGTGCCAGCAGCTTGAGACCGGACAGGCCCGACTATGGCTACACCTTC. The whole variable domain, filled in from reference TRBV7-3 and TRBJ1-2, reads GAGVSQTPSNKVTEKGKYVELRCDPISGHTALYWYRQSLGQGPEFLIYFQGTGAADDSGLPNDRFFAVRPEGSVSTLKIQRTERGDSAVYLCASSLRPDRPDYGYTFGSGTRLTVV.

This chain links TRBV4-2 with TRBJ1-1; a possible D gene is TRBD1 (5 bases). The CDR3 spans 14 residues. Germline loops: CDR1 LGHNA, CDR2 YNFKEQ. The V end was cut by 1 base, the J end by 3 bases, with 9 bases between. The CDR3 DNA follows: TGTGCCAGCAGCCAAGGGGGGACCTACACTGAAGCTTTCTTT. Amino acids: CASSQGGTYTEAFF.

This clonotype was seen ten or more times. This chain joins TRBV19 and TRBJ1-1; D is possibly TRBD1 (5 bases). Deletions cut 3 bases from V and 0 bases from J, with 8 bases between. The CDR3 loop spans 14 amino acids. Germline V gives CDR1 LNHDA, CDR2 SQIVND (reference sequence). CDR3 protein: CASSITGVNTEAFF. The CDR3 DNA sequence: TGTGCCAGTAGTATTACAGGAGTGAACACTGAAGCTTTCTTT.

This clonotype appeared many times. V and J are TRBV6-2 or TRBV6-3 and TRBJ2-5; 13 bases line up with TRBD2. CDR3 length: 18 residues. After removal of 3 bases from V and 3 bases from J, the junction contained 10 bases not matched to a gene. CDR1 and CDR2 from the germline V gene are MNHEY and SVGEGT. The CDR3 region has the DNA TGTGCCAGCAGTTATGGGGGACTAGCGGGGAATCGTGAAGAGACCCAGTACTTC. It yields the protein CASSYGGLAGNREETQYF.